Below, 14 T cell receptor beta chains from the same sample are listed, as sequenced in a study of cytotoxic CD8 clonotypes in ibrutinib-treated CLL. The data were produced by immunoSEQ multiplex PCR, yet TCRdb's version contains in-frame clones alone and is incomplete. In the table there are roughly 330,000 clones, roughly 67% of which are singletons. The sequencing here drew on PBMCs, taken after 36 months of ibrutinib treatment. All receptors come from a human donor with chronic lymphocytic leukemia.

A single count supports this clone. J is TRBJ1-1 and V is TRBV19; D gene unclear. The CDR3 sequence is 13 residues long. The ends were cut back, 3 bases at V and 3 bases at J, with 8 bases in the middle. Germline-derived CDR1 and CDR2 are LNHDA and SQIVND (reference sequence). The CDR3 nucleotides read TGTGCCAGTAGTATTGCGGGAGACACTGAAGCTTTCTTT. Translation: CASSIAGDTEAFF.

The chain has TRBV7-2 and TRBJ1-2; the match to TRBD1 covers 12 bases. V was clipped by 5 bases and J by 4 bases; unmatched bases: 5. There are 15 residues in the CDR3. Germline-derived CDR1 and CDR2 are SGHTA and FQGNSA. The CDR3 is CASSLGQGASYGYTF. The CDR3 coding sequence is TGTGCCAGCAGCCTGGGACAGGGGGCCTCCTATGGCTACACCTTC.

This rearrangement joins TRBV29-1 to TRBJ1-2; 9 bases align to TRBD1. The J segment lost 8 bases and the V segment lost 6 bases, leaving 7 bases of the junction unmatched. Germline V gene sequence: CDR1 SQVTM, CDR2 ANQGSEA. The CDR3 covers 12 residues. The CDR3 nucleotides are TGCAGCGTAGGGACAGGGCTATCAGGCTACACCTTC. It translates to CSVGTGLSGYTF.

This clone was detected only a few times. The genes are TRBV23-1 and TRBJ2-7; the D is unclear. TRBV23-1 is assigned to the ORF class and has an uncertain function. The CDR3 runs to 15 residues. V dropped 6 bases and J dropped 0 bases, with 15 bases sitting between them. CDR3 region: CASSHPPPGSYEQYF. The CDR3, as DNA: TGCGCCAGCAGCCACCCCCCGCCAGGCTCCTACGAGCAGTACTTC.

The genes are TRBV10-3 and TRBJ1-1; D not resolved. V gave up 6 bases and J gave up 3 bases, with 14 bases separating them. From germline, CDR1 is ENHRY and CDR2 SYGVKD. The CDR3 contains 14 residues. The CDR3 is CAIRMFQKDTEAFF. The CDR3 region has the DNA TGTGCCATCAGGATGTTTCAGAAAGACACTGAAGCTTTCTTT.

J is TRBJ1-2 and V is TRBV6-1; D is perhaps TRBD1 (6 bases). Germline V CDR1 and CDR2: MNHNS, SASEGT. The V end was cut by 4 bases, the J end by 5 bases, with 17 bases between. The CDR3 is 15 residues long. CDR3 sequence (DNA): TGTGCCAGCAGTGGGGGGGCCGCTAGAGGTTATGGCTACACCTTC. Amino acid sequence: CASSGGAARGYGYTF.

J is TRBJ1-2 and V is TRBV9; D is perhaps TRBD1 (5 bases). CDR1 SGDLS and CDR2 YYNGEE come from the germline V gene. This CDR3 is built from 13 residues. Trimming took off 2 bases at V and 4 bases at J, with 9 bases between the two ends. The CDR3 spells CASSVWGFYGYTF. The CDR3, as DNA: TGTGCCAGCAGCGTTTGGGGGTTCTATGGCTACACCTTC.

J is TRBJ2-5 and V is TRBV2; 9 bases line up with TRBD1. The germline CDR1 and CDR2 sequences are SNHLY and FYNNEI. The CDR3 loop spans 14 amino acids. V shed 5 bases, J shed 1 base, and the junction held 2 bases outside the gene matches. The CDR3 nucleotides are TGTGCCAGCAGTCTACAGGGGGCCCAAGAGACCCAGTACTTC. Encoded protein: CASSLQGAQETQYF.

J is TRBJ2-3 and V is TRBV19; D unresolved. Between the trimmed V and J ends, which lost 1 base and 6 bases, there was a span of 8 bases. This CDR3 spans 13 amino acids. Germline lookup yields CDR1 LNHDA and CDR2 SQIVND (reference sequence). The CDR3 DNA sequence: TGTGCCAGTAGTATAGGCCCCCGGGATACGCAGTATTTT. Residues: CASSIGPRDTQYF.

The V and J genes are TRBV5-1 and TRBJ2-7; the D is unclear. V lost 0 bases and J lost 7, with 17 bases in between. There are 15 residues in the CDR3. Germline V lookup: CDR1 SGHRS, CDR2 YFSETQ. Here the CDR3 DNA reads TGCGCCAGCAGCTTGGGGCAGGCTACCTATTGGGAGCAGTACTTC. Translating gives CASSLGQATYWEQYF.

The chain employs TRBV10-2 and TRBJ2-1, with D unclear. V was clipped by 6 bases and J by 7 bases, with 19 bases between them. The length of the CDR3 is 15 residues. Germline V gene sequence: CDR1 WSHSY, CDR2 SAAADI. The CDR3 DNA sequence: TGCGCCAGCAGCCAAGATTGGGCCACCCTTAATGAGCAGTTCTTC. Residues: CASSQDWATLNEQFF.

This chain links TRBV6-5 with TRBJ2-3, with D perhaps TRBD1 (6 bases). Trimming pared 2 bases from V and 2 bases from J, leaving 11 bases between. Germline V gives CDR1 MNHEY, CDR2 SVGAGI. The CDR3 runs 15 residues. This CDR3 is CASSYGGHYTDTQYF. In DNA form, the CDR3 reads TGTGCCAGCAGTTACGGGGGCCACTACACAGATACGCAGTATTTT.

V usage is TRBV27 and J usage is TRBJ2-3, with TRBD2 matching over 7 bases. The CDR3 contains 16 residues. Trimming cost V 3 bases and J 3 bases; bases outside gene matches: 9. Germline assignment: CDR1 MNHEY and CDR2 SMNVEV (reference sequence). This CDR3 reads CASSFRAGAGTDTQYF. The CDR3, as DNA: TGTGCCAGCAGTTTTAGGGCGGGAGCCGGGACAGATACGCAGTATTTT.

The chain carries TRBV9 and TRBJ2-5; D is unresolved. The ends were cut back, 3 bases at V and 4 bases at J, with 7 bases in the middle. CDR3 length: 12 residues. The germline gives CDR1 SGDLS, CDR2 YYNGEE. CDR3 protein: CASSGPRETQYF. CDR3 in DNA: TGTGCCAGCAGCGGCCCTAGAGAGACCCAGTACTTC.